The 21 T cell receptor beta chains below were found in one sample sequenced in a study of blood T cell repertoires in COVID-19 (dated by TCRdb to 2019 to 2021). The receptor library was made with the immunoSEQ multiplex PCR assay. In its TCRdb copy, this immuneACCESS table keeps in-frame sequences only and misses some clones. Where compared with another copy, unresolved V genes explain less than half of these, and the others have no known cause. The sample has fewer than 50,000 clones on record, approximately 70% of them singletons. In total, the top ten clones hold under 75% of the sample. The sample consisted of peripheral blood. All receptors derive from a man older than 75 with acute or convalescent COVID-19.

V is TRBV7-2 and J is TRBJ2-1; 8 nucleotides line up with TRBD2. This CDR3 is 15 amino acids long. Germline V gives CDR1 SGHTA, CDR2 FQGNSA. V trimming: 3 bases; J trimming: 9 bases; junction bases outside the gene matches: 10. The DNA for the CDR3 is TGTGCCAGCAGCTTCTTGCTAGCGGGCCTTGGTGAGCAGTTCTTC. Translating it yields CASSFLLAGLGEQFF.

The chain links TRBV28 to TRBJ2-1, with D uncertain. Deletions cut 2 bases from V and 0 bases from J, with 11 bases between. Germline CDR1 reads MDHEN; CDR2 reads SYDVKM. The CDR3 runs to 16 residues. CDR3 region: CASSLRTASSYNEQFF. For the CDR3, the DNA is TGTGCCAGCAGTTTAAGAACGGCTAGCTCCTACAATGAGCAGTTCTTC.

The rearrangement links TRBV16 to TRBJ1-5, with D possibly matching TRBD1 (6 bases). V lost 4 bases and J lost 2, with 6 bases in between. The CDR3 totals 13 residues. Per germline, CDR1 KGHSY and CDR2 FQNENV. CDR3 in DNA: TGTGCCAGCAGCCGACAGGGCAATCAGCCCCAGCATTTT. It encodes CASSRQGNQPQHF.

This clone was seen more than once but under ten times. This chain joins TRBV7-6 and TRBJ2-1, with D hard to call. The CDR3 is 15 residues long. V shed 4 bases and J shed 5 bases, with 15 bases lying between them. Germline V CDR1 and CDR2: SGHVS, FNYEAQ. CDR3 coding DNA: TGTGCCAGCAGCTCAGACTTGCTCGCCAACAATGAGCAGTTCTTC. Encoded protein: CASSSDLLANNEQFF.

The chain joins TRBV2 to TRBJ1-1, with 11 bases identical to TRBD1. Unmatched junction bases numbered 4, after V lost 5 bases and J lost 5 bases. Germline V CDR1 and CDR2: SNHLY, FYNNEI. The CDR3 runs 14 residues. CDR3 region: CASSRTGGRTEAFF. For the CDR3, the DNA is TGTGCCAGCAGTCGGACAGGGGGCAGAACTGAAGCTTTCTTT.

As DNA, the CDR3 is TGCGCCAGCAGACGGACTAGCTTAGAGACCCAGTACTTC. The encoded protein is CASRRTSLETQYF. The chain is built from TRBV5-1 and TRBJ2-5; 8 positions agree with TRBD2. Germline V gene sequence: CDR1 SGHRS, CDR2 YFSETQ. V lost 5 bases to trimming and J lost 4 bases; unmatched junction nucleotides: 4. The CDR3 loop spans 13 amino acids.

The CDR3 sequence is CASSRGLGGETQYF. Written as DNA, the CDR3 is TGTGCCAGCAGCCGTGGACTAGGGGGTGAGACCCAGTACTTC. V usage is TRBV7-2 and J usage is TRBJ2-5; TRBD2 might be the D (7 bases). This CDR3 comprises 14 residues. Trimming cost V 5 bases and J 5 bases, with 15 bases left between them. Germline V gene lookup returns CDR1 SGHTA and CDR2 FQGNSA.

The rearrangement links TRBV24-1 to TRBJ1-4; D gene uncertain. CDR3 length equals 14 residues. CDR1 is KGHDR, CDR2 SFDVKD, per germline. Between the trimmed V and J ends, which lost 7 bases and 8 bases, there was a span of 16 bases. The CDR3 region is CATRPIFLEEKLFF. The DNA of the CDR3 is TGTGCCACCAGGCCTATTTTCTTAGAGGAAAAACTGTTTTTT.

CDR3 amino acids: CASSLGAGGRTGELFF. In nucleotides, the CDR3 is TGTGCCAGCAGCCTAGGAGCGGGAGGAAGGACCGGGGAGCTGTTTTTT. The J gene is TRBJ2-2, the V gene TRBV5-5, with 9 bases fitting TRBD2. Germline-derived CDR1 and CDR2 are SGHKS and YYEKEE (reference sequence). The CDR3 consists of 16 residues. The junction had 9 bases not matched to a gene; V was cut back by 4 bases and J by 5 bases.

This chain connects TRBV7-6 to TRBJ2-3; D gene unclear. Germline CDR1 SGHVS, CDR2 FNYEAQ. The CDR3 is made up of 15 amino acids. The V end was cut by 4 bases, the J end by 0 bases, with 11 bases between. CDR3 sequence reads: CASSSSRLSTDTQYF. In DNA, the CDR3 is TGTGCCAGCAGCTCGTCGCGGTTGAGCACAGATACGCAGTATTTT.

This clone appeared a single time. This chain uses TRBV30 with TRBJ2-2; D may be TRBD2 (6 bases). Trimming removed 1 base at V and 3 bases at J, with 9 bases between. The CDR3 spans 14 residues. CDR1 is GTSNPN and CDR2 is SVGIG in the germline V gene (reference sequence). In nucleotides, the CDR3 is TGTGCCTGGAGTGGGAGGGTCTACACCGGGGAGCTGTTTTTT. This gives the protein CAWSGRVYTGELFF.

In its sample, this clone was seen once. The chain links TRBV4-3 to TRBJ2-3; TRBD1 is a possible D gene (6 bases). Looked up from germline, CDR1 is LGHNA and CDR2 is YSLEER. The CDR3 covers 15 residues. Trimming left V 0 bases short and J 2 bases short, with 9 bases between. CDR3 in DNA: TGCGCCAGCAGCCAAGATTCAGGGGACACAGATACGCAGTATTTT. It codes for CASSQDSGDTDTQYF.

This clone occurred a few times. V usage is TRBV28 and J usage is TRBJ2-2; tentatively, D is TRBD2 (6 bases). The CDR3 is made up of 15 amino acids. V lost 5 bases and J 0 bases, leaving 10 bases between the germline ends. Germline CDR1 MDHEN, CDR2 SYDVKM. CDR3 residues: CASSQGGTNTGELFF. As DNA, the CDR3 is TGTGCCAGCAGTCAGGGCGGGACGAACACCGGGGAGCTGTTTTTT.

V gene TRBV28 combines with J gene TRBJ1-4; the D is unclear. CDR3 length: 11 amino acids. Germline V gene lookup returns CDR1 MDHEN and CDR2 SYDVKM. With 1 base removed from V and 8 bases from J, the gap between germline ends came to 2 bases. The CDR3 protein is CASSLSEKLFF. The CDR3, as DNA: TGTGCCAGCAGTTTATCAGAAAAACTGTTTTTT.

This clone was seen a single time. V is TRBV6-5 and J is TRBJ2-2; TRBD2 agrees at 9 bases. After removal of 7 bases from V and 5 bases from J, the junction contained 5 bases not matched to a gene. The V gene's germline CDR1 is MNHEY and CDR2 SVGAGI. The CDR3 runs 14 residues. The CDR3, as DNA: TGTGCCAGCAAAGCTAGCGGGATAACCGGGGAGCTGTTTTTT. Translated: CASKASGITGELFF.

The chain links TRBV7-2 to TRBJ2-3, with TRBD1 as a possible D gene (5 bases). CDR1 is SGHTA, CDR2 FQGNSA, per germline. V lost 5 bases and J 8 bases, leaving 14 bases between the germline ends. The length of the CDR3 is 13 residues. This CDR3 reads CASSTSPGATQYF. CDR3 in DNA: TGTGCCAGCAGCACGTCCCCTGGGGCTACGCAGTATTTT.

The gene calls are TRBV19 and TRBJ2-3, with TRBD2 matching 9 bases. With 5 bases clipped from V and 2 bases from J, the junction kept 8 bases outside the gene matches. The CDR3 is made up of 16 amino acids. CDR1 and CDR2 from the germline V gene are LNHDA and SQIVND (reference sequence). The CDR3, as DNA: TGTGCCAGTAGTCTTTCTCTAGCGGGGACCACAGATACGCAGTATTTT. Encoded protein: CASSLSLAGTTDTQYF.

The chain joins TRBV5-8 to TRBJ2-1; TRBD2 agrees at 7 bases. J was trimmed by 4 bases and V by 0 bases; bases with no gene match: 7. Germline V gives CDR1 SGHTS, CDR2 YDEGEE. This CDR3 is 16 amino acids long. Written as DNA, the CDR3 is TGTGCCAGCAGCTTGGATCGCGGGAGTTCATACAATGAGCAGTTCTTC. It specifies CASSLDRGSSYNEQFF.

This sequence joins TRBV6-5 and TRBJ1-6; the match to TRBD1 covers 7 bases. Germline CDR1 is MNHEY and CDR2 is SVGAGI. Trimming took 7 bases from V and 7 from J; bases not matched to a gene: 4. This CDR3 comprises 13 residues. CDR3 sequence (DNA): TGTGCCAGCAAGGGGGCCCTGAATTCACCCCTCCACTTT. Translating it yields CASKGALNSPLHF.

The chain couples TRBV7-9 to TRBJ2-3; D gene uncertain. CDR3 length equals 14 residues. The germline CDR1 and CDR2 sequences are SEHNR and FQNEAQ (reference sequence). Trimming took 3 bases from V and 5 from J, leaving 12 bases between them. In DNA form, the CDR3 reads TGTGCCAGCAGCTTCTATCCCCGCCTAGATACGCAGTATTTT. Its protein product is CASSFYPRLDTQYF.

In this sample, this clone turned up a few times. The genes are TRBV7-9 and TRBJ2-1; D is perhaps TRBD1 (6 bases). CDR1 and CDR2 from the germline V gene are SEHNR and FQNEAQ (reference sequence). The CDR3 covers 15 residues. Trimming took 5 bases from V and 1 from J, leaving 12 bases between them. CDR3 bases: TGTGCCAGCAGCCCGTCGACAGGTTCCTACAATGAGCAGTTCTTC. It yields the protein CASSPSTGSYNEQFF. The full variable domain, in which reference TRBV7-9 and TRBJ2-1 provide the parts outside the CDR3, is DTGVSQNPRHKITKRGQNVTFRCDPISEHNRLYWYRQTLGQGPEFLTYFQNEAQLEKSRLLSDRFSAERPKGSFSTLEIQRTEQGDSAMYLCASSPSTGSYNEQFFGPGTRLTVL.